One and the same sample provided the 4 T cell receptor beta chains below, sequenced in a study of glioma-infiltrating T cells. The iRepertoire nested amplicon-rescue multiplex PCR amplified TCR alpha and beta CDR3s from RNA. MiXCR, applied by TCRdb to the multiplex PCR reads, yields one record per CDR3 protein. The sample yields about 110,000 distinct CDR3 sequences, 25% to 30% seen once. Sequencing was carried out using glioma tissue, nonneoplastic brain tissue, or PBMCs (not recorded which). The receptors were gathered from a human donor with low-grade glioma or glioblastoma, undergoing nonglioma brain surgery, or in good health (not recorded which).

Concerning this clonotype: A much more abundant neighbour one base away suggests this may be a read error. The V and J genes are TRBV4-1 and TRBJ2-7; 7 bases line up with TRBD1. V gave up 1 base and J gave up 3 bases; unmatched junction bases: 6. CDR3 size: 15 residues. CDR1 and CDR2 (germline): MGHRA, YSYEKL. In DNA form, the CDR3 reads TGCGCCAGCAGCCAAGGGACAGGCGGCTACTACGAGCAGTACTTC. Translating gives CASSQGTGGYYEQYF.

The V and J genes are TRBV18 and TRBJ2-3, with D unclear. This CDR3 comprises 15 residues. The germline V and J ends were trimmed by 2 bases and 0 bases, with 9 bases remaining between them. Germline V CDR1 and CDR2: KGHSH, LQKENI. The CDR3 region is CASSPSEASTDTQYF. The CDR3 DNA sequence: TGTGCCAGCTCACCATCAGAAGCTAGCACAGATACGCAGTATTTT. Full variable domain (outside the CDR3, taken from reference TRBV18 and TRBJ2-3): NAGVMQNPRHLVRRRGQEARLRCSPMKGHSHVYWYRQLPEEGLKFMVYLQKENIIDESGMPKERFSAEFPKEGPSILRIQQVVRGDSAAYFCASSPSEASTDTQYFGPGTRLTVL.

This clonotype was detected many times. The rearrangement uses TRBV28 and TRBJ1-2; D possibly corresponds to TRBD1 (5 bases). The CDR3 is made up of 14 amino acids. Germline-derived CDR1 and CDR2 are MDHEN and SYDVKM. V lost 7 bases and J lost 4, with 16 bases in between. CDR3 nucleotides: TGTGCCAGCACCGCAGGTGGGGCGCTCTATGGCTACACCTTC. This sequence encodes CASTAGGALYGYTF.

This clonotype was picked up many times. The rearrangement joins TRBV7-3 to TRBJ1-6; maybe TRBD1 (5 bases). Germline assignment: CDR1 SGHTA and CDR2 FQGTGA. This CDR3 has 13 amino acids. With 1 base removed from V and 7 bases from J, the gap between germline ends came to 5 bases. CDR3 sequence: CASSLNRNSPLHF. The CDR3 DNA is TGTGCCAGCAGCTTAAACAGGAATTCACCCCTCCACTTT. The whole variable domain, remainder taken from reference TRBV7-3 and TRBJ1-6, is GAGVSQTPSNKVTEKGKYVELRCDPISGHTALYWYRQSLGQGPEFLIYFQGTGAADDSGLPNDRFFAVRPEGSVSTLKIQRTERGDSAVYLCASSLNRNSPLHFGNGTRLTVT.